The rows below give T cell receptor beta chains drawn from one sample of a study of cytomegalovirus exposure and HLA in healthy donors. Clones were read by immunoSEQ multiplex PCR, and TCRdb kept only the in-frame ones, dropping some. Found here are 200,000 to 250,000 clones, more than 65% of them singletons; the top ten hold about 1.9%. The sequencing sample was made of PBMCs. These receptors were collected from a woman in her thirties in good health and CMV-seronegative. Both conserved end residues are part of each CDR3. D genes are given only for firm matches. Not all rows give a size; the values are once, few, many and, for expanded clones, a class.

D	size	J	V	DNA	CDR3
TRBD1	.	TRBJ2-7	TRBV18	TGTGCCAGCTCATACGGGACAGGGGCATCCTACGAGCAGTACTTC	CASSYGTGASYEQYF
.	.	TRBJ1-2	TRBV6-6	TGTGCCAGCAGTTATCAGGGCGGAACTAACTATGGCTACACCTTC	CASSYQGGTNYGYTF
.	.	TRBJ2-6	TRBV30	TGTGCCTGGAGTGCATTCGGAGGCTCTGGGGCCAACGTCCTGACTTTC	CAWSAFGGSGANVLTF
.	few	TRBJ1-3	TRBV5-6	TGTGCCAGCACGCAACGGGAGGGCTTCACTGGAAACACCATATATTTT	CASTQREGFTGNTIYF
.	.	TRBJ2-1	TRBV30	TGTGCCTGCCTCTCCTACAATGAGCAGTTCTTC	CACLSYNEQFF
TRBD1	.	TRBJ1-1	TRBV6-1	TGTGCCAGCAGTCCCGACAGGGCGAACACTGAAGCTTTCTTT	CASSPDRANTEAFF
.	few	TRBJ1-1	TRBV21-1	TGTGCCAGGTTGGGCCGACAGGGGACTGAAGCTTTCTTT	CARLGRQGTEAFF
.	.	TRBJ1-1	TRBV9	TGTGCCAGCAGCGGAGGGATGACAGGGAACACTGAAGCTTTCTTT	CASSGGMTGNTEAFF
.	.	TRBJ1-1	TRBV7-9	TGTGCCAGCAGCAAAAGACGAGGGAGGACTGAAGCTTTCTTT	CASSKRRGRTEAFF
.	few	TRBJ2-5	TRBV12-5	TGTGCTAGTGGTTTGGCGAGGGAGACCCAGTACTTC	CASGLARETQYF
.	.	TRBJ2-5	TRBV5-1	TGCGCCAGCAGCTTGGCTGGGGGGAACCAAGAGACCCAGTACTTC	CASSLAGGNQETQYF
TRBD1	.	TRBJ1-4	TRBV5-1	TGCGCCAGCAGCTATGACAGGGTTCCAAATGAAAAACTGTTTTTT	CASSYDRVPNEKLFF
TRBD2	few	TRBJ2-7	TRBV11-3	TGTGCCAGCAGCCAAGAATTTAGCGGGGGGGCCAACGAGCAGTACTTC	CASSQEFSGGANEQYF
.	.	TRBJ2-1	TRBV7-6	TGTGCCAGCAGCTTAACGGAGCCCACCTTCCCCCATGAGCAGTTCTTC	CASSLTEPTFPHEQFF
.	.	TRBJ1-1	TRBV4-1	TGCGCCAGCAGCCTTTTCGAAGGACTTGGGTCAGACACTGAAGCTTTCTTT	CASSLFEGLGSDTEAFF
TRBD2	.	TRBJ2-5	TRBV15	TGTGCCACCACTTCCGGGACTAGCGGTGAAGAGACCCAGTACTTC	CATTSGTSGEETQYF
TRBD1	.	TRBJ1-1	TRBV5-1	TGCGCCAGCAGCCCGACAGGGGGCGGCACTGAAGCTTTCTTT	CASSPTGGGTEAFF
.	.	TRBJ2-3	TRBV7-2	TGTGCCAGCAGCTGGTACTCCACAGATACGCAGTATTTT	CASSWYSTDTQYF
TRBD1	few	TRBJ1-1	TRBV6-1	TGTGCCAGCAGTGAATCGAGGGGGCTAGCTTTCTTT	CASSESRGLAFF
.	few	TRBJ2-1	TRBV5-6	TGTGCCAGCAGCTTGAGGTCAACGGGCTACAATGAGCAGTTCTTC	CASSLRSTGYNEQFF
.	.	TRBJ1-2	TRBV30	TGTGCCTGGAGTATACGGGACTATGGCTACACCTTC	CAWSIRDYGYTF
TRBD1	.	TRBJ2-2	TRBV5-1	TGTGCCAGCAGACATGGGACAGGGCTACCCGGGGAGCTGTTTTTT	CASRHGTGLPGELFF
.	.	TRBJ2-4	TRBV19	TGTGCCAGTAATACAGGGAAGGCCAAAAACATTCAGTACTTC	CASNTGKAKNIQYF
.	.	TRBJ1-1	TRBV6-5	TGTGCCAGCAGTTACACGGGTACTGAAGCTTTCTTT	CASSYTGTEAFF
TRBD1	.	TRBJ1-6	TRBV6-5	TGTGCCAGCACTCGACAGGGCAGGGATTCACCCCTCCACTTT	CASTRQGRDSPLHF
TRBD2	.	TRBJ2-5	TRBV7-3	TGTGCCAGCAGCGCGGGGGGCCAACAGGAGACCCAGTACTTC	CASSAGGQQETQYF
.	.	TRBJ1-2	TRBV29-1	TGCAGCGTCAACCATGGGGGGGAGAAGAACTATGGCTACACCTTC	CSVNHGGEKNYGYTF
TRBD1	few	TRBJ2-1	TRBV7-7	TGTGCTACCGCGAGGGACAGGGACGTCAATGAGCAGTTCTTC	CATARDRDVNEQFF